Sequencing of this T cell receptor (beta chain) was carried out in a study of beta chain features in type 1 diabetes. The study, taken as a whole, reports: TCRB CDR3 length was moderately but significantly reduced in all four CD4+ subsets of Type 1 diabetes patients.

Turning to this clone: The antigen is undetermined.

TCRB transcripts that were expressed got sequenced, as all of the isolated RNA had been reverse transcribed. Assay used: immunoSEQ multiplex PCR; TCRdb lists only in-frame clones, some missing. The sample consists of about 190,000 clones, around 7.8% of them appearing once. The specimen was central memory CD4+ T cells from blood. The sequence was collected from a woman aged 40-49 years with type 1 diabetes.

CDR3: CAWSDRDENEQFF. For the CDR3, the DNA is TGTGCCTGGAGTGACAGGGACGAAAATGAGCAGTTCTTC. The genes are TRBV30 and TRBJ2-1; possibly TRBD1 for D (6 bases). Per the germline V gene, CDR1 is GTSNPN and CDR2 is SVGIG (reference sequence). The CDR3 has 13 amino acids. Trimming shortened V by 1 base and J by 7 bases, and 11 bases separated the two germline ends.